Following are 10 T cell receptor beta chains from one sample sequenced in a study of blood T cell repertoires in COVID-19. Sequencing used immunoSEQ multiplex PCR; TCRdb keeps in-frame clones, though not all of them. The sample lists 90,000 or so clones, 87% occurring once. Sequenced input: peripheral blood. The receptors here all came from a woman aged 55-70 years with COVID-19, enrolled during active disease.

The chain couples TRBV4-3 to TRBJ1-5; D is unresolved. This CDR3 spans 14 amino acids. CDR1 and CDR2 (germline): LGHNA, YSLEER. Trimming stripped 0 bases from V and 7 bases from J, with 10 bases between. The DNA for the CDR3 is TGCGCCAGCAGCCAAGATCTATCGCCCCAGCCCCAGCATTTT. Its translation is CASSQDLSPQPQHF.

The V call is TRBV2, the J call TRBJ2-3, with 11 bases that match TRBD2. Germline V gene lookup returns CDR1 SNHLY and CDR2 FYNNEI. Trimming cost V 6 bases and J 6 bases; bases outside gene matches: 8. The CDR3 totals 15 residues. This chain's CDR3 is CASRPGLAVLDTQYF. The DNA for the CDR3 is TGTGCCAGCAGGCCGGGACTAGCGGTCCTGGATACGCAGTATTTT.

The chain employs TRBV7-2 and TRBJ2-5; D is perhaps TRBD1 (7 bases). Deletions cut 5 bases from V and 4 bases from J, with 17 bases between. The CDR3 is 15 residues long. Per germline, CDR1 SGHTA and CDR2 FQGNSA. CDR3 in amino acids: CASSPQGGPTETQYF. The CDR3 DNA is TGTGCCAGCAGCCCTCAGGGGGGCCCGACAGAGACCCAGTACTTC.

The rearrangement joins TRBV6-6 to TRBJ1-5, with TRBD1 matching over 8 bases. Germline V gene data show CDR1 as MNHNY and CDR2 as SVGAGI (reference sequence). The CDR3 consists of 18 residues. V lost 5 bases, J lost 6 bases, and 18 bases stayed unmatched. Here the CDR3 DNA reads TGTGCCAGCAGTCCGTGGACAGGGACATGGTATGGGAGTCAGCCCCAGCATTTT. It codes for CASSPWTGTWYGSQPQHF.

As DNA, the CDR3 is TGTGCCAGCAGTAGGGGGGGGGCCGGCACTGAAGCTTTCTTT. Its translation: CASSRGGAGTEAFF. The rearrangement links TRBV6-6 to TRBJ1-1, with D possibly being TRBD1 (6 bases). Per the germline V gene, CDR1 is MNHNY and CDR2 is SVGAGI (reference sequence). Between the trimmed V and J ends, which lost 5 bases and 4 bases, there was a span of 14 bases. The length of the CDR3 is 14 residues.

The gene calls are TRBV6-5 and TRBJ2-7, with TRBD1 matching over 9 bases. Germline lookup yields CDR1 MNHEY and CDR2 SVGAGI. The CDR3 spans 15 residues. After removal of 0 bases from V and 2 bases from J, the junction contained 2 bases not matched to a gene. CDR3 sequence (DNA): TGTGCCAGCAGTTACTCGACAGGGGGTGCCTACGAGCAGTACTTC. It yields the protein CASSYSTGGAYEQYF.

The CDR3 spells CASSQDPPSGGGIRTQYF. For the CDR3, the DNA is TGCGCCAGCAGCCAAGATCCTCCTAGCGGGGGGGGGATTCGGACCCAGTACTTC. The J gene is TRBJ2-5, the V gene TRBV4-3; 12 bases line up with TRBD2. V was pared by 0 bases and J by 7 bases, with 12 bases of the junction left unmatched. Germline V lookup: CDR1 LGHNA, CDR2 YSLEER. The CDR3 loop spans 18 amino acids.

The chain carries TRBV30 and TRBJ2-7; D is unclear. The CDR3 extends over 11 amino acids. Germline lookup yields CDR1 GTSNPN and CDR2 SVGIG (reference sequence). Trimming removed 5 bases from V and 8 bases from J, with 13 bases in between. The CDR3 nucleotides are TGTGCCTGGGGTAGAGGTGAGCAGCAGTACTTC. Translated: CAWGRGEQQYF. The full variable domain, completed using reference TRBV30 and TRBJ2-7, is SQTIHQWPATLVQPVGSPLSLECTVEGTSNPNLYWYRQAAGRGLQLLFYSVGIGQISSEVPQNLSASRPQDRQFILSSKKLLLSDSGFYLCAWGRGEQQYFGPGTRLTVT.

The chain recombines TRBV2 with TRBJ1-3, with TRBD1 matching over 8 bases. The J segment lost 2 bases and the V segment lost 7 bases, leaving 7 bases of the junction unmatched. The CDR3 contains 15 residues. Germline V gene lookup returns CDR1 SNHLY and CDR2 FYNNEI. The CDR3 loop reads CASTSLQGAGNTIYF. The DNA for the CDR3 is TGTGCCAGCACGAGCCTACAGGGGGCTGGAAACACCATATATTTT.

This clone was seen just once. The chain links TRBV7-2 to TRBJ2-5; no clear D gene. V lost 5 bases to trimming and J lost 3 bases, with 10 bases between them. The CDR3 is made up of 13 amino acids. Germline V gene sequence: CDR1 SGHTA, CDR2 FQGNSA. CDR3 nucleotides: TGTGCCAGCAGCCCCAGAAAAGAAGAGACCCAGTACTTC. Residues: CASSPRKEETQYF.